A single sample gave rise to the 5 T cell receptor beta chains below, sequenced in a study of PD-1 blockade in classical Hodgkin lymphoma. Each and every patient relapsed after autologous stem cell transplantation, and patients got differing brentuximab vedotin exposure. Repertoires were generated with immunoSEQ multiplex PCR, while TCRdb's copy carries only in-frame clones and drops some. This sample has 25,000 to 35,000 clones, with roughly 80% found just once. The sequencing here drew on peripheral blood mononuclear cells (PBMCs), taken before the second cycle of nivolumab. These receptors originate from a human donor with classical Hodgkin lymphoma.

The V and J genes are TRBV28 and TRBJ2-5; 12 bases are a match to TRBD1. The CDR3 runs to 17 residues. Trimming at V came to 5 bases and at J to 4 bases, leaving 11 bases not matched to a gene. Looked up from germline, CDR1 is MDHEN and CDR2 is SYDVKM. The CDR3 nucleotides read TGTGCCAGCAGTCCATACCGGGGGACAGGGGGCTTAGAGACCCAGTACTTC. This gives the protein CASSPYRGTGGLETQYF.

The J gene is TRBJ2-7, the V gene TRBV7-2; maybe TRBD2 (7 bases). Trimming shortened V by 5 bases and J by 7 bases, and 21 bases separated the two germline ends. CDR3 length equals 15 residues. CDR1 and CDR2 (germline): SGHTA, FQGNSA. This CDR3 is CASSPLSGGPREQYF. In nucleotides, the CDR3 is TGTGCCAGCAGCCCCTTATCGGGGGGCCCGAGGGAGCAGTACTTC.

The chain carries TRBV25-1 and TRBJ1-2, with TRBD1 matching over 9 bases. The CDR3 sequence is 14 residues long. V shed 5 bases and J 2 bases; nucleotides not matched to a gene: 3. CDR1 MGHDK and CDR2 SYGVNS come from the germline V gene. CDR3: CASSPTGGNYGYTF. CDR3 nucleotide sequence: TGTGCCAGCAGTCCCACAGGGGGCAACTATGGCTACACCTTC.

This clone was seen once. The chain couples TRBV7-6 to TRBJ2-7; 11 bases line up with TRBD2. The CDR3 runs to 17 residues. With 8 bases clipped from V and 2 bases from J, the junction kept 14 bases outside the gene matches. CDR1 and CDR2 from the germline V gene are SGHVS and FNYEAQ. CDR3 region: CASGPGLAGGVAYEQYF. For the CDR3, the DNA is TGTGCCAGCGGCCCAGGACTAGCGGGCGGGGTGGCCTACGAGCAGTACTTC.

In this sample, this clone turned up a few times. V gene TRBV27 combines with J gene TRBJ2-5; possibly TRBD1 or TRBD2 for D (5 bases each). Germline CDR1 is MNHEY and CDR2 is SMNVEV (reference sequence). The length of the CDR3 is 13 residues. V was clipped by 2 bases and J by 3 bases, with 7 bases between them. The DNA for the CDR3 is TGTGCCAGCAGTTTAGGGGGAGAAGAGACCCAGTACTTC. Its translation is CASSLGGEETQYF.